Each of the 2 T cell receptor beta chains below was sequenced from the same sample in a study of T-cell reconstitution after alpha-beta-depleted transplantation in children (dated by TCRdb to 2016 to 2017). Libraries were built with PCR. Data came from an Illumina HiSeq 2500. To normalize quantification of the TCRbeta repertoire, the TCR libraries were built with molecular barcoding that relied on unique molecular identifiers. Using fastp at Q25 and MiXCR, TCRdb reprocessed the public reads and kept productive beta chains. Entries that share a CDR3 protein sequence are merged under the most common genes and DNA. The sample table records about 72,000 distinct CDR3 sequences; around 7.9% of these occur just once. More than 2.5% of the sample is taken by the ten largest. This sample comprised PBMCs from the stem cell graft donor, obtained from the stem cell graft. These receptor sequences come from a human donor who donated a stem cell graft to a child with acute lymphoblastic leukemia.

This clonotype has a count of ten or more. This chain links TRBV5-1 with TRBJ2-5; 9 bases map to TRBD2. This CDR3 contains 17 residues. The ends lost 2 bases at V and 1 base at J; junction bases unmatched: 9. Germline V lookup: CDR1 SGHRS, CDR2 YFSETQ. CDR3 bases: TGCGCCAGCAGCTTTCGCGCTAGCGGGGCCCCCCAAGAGACCCAGTACTTC. Translating it yields CASSFRASGAPQETQYF.

This clonotype was seen ten or more times. The chain has TRBV28 and TRBJ1-1, with 8 nucleotides matching TRBD1. Looked up from germline, CDR1 is MDHEN and CDR2 is SYDVKM. This CDR3 contains 15 residues. V shed 2 bases and J 5 bases; nucleotides not matched to a gene: 7. CDR3 amino acids: CASSLPTGDWTEAFF. CDR3 DNA sequence: TGTGCCAGCAGTTTACCGACAGGGGATTGGACTGAAGCTTTCTTT.